Sequencing of this T cell receptor (beta chain) was carried out in a study of shared clonotypes between healthy human individuals. Trimming at V came to 5 bases and at J to 0 bases, leaving 5 bases not matched to a gene. CDR3 length: 15 residues. Germline V gene lookup returns CDR1 SGHAT and CDR2 FQDESV (reference sequence). Measured with immunoSEQ multiplex PCR; TCRdb has only the in-frame clones, and not every one. This table holds over 400,000 clones, 95% to 97% found once. The V gene is TRBV11-1, the J gene TRBJ1-1, with TRBD1 matching over 8 bases. This clonotype was sampled from a woman under 40 in good health. Source material: naive CD4+ T cells sorted from blood. Subset here: CD45RA+ positively selected. The DNA of the CDR3 is TGTGCCAGCAGCGACAGGGGCCCAATGAACACTGAAGCTTTCTTT. This sequence encodes CASSDRGPMNTEAFF.